The 3 T cell receptor beta chains below come from one sample, sequenced in a study of blood T cell repertoires in COVID-19. This table comes from immunoSEQ multiplex PCR, and its TCRdb copy is limited to in-frame clones, with some not included. The sample has some 200,000 clones, roughly 85% seen once. The source material was peripheral blood. These TCRs come from a woman aged 18-29 years who had recovered from COVID-19.

The V and J genes are TRBV27 and TRBJ2-3; 7 nucleotides match TRBD1. The CDR3 spans 15 residues. Per the germline V gene, CDR1 is MNHEY and CDR2 is SMNVEV (reference sequence). The V segment lost 4 bases and the J segment 1 base; nucleotides outside the gene matches: 5. CDR3 DNA: TGTGCCAGCAGTTCAAGTGGGACAGGCACAGATACGCAGTATTTT. Translation gives CASSSSGTGTDTQYF.

V and J are TRBV15 and TRBJ1-6, with D maybe TRBD1 (6 bases). V was cut by 6 bases and J by 7 bases, with 16 bases left in between. Germline CDR1 LNHNV, CDR2 YYDKDF (reference sequence). This CDR3 contains 15 residues. The CDR3 DNA is TGTGCCACCAGGGGGGGGGCCTTCTGGAATTCACCCCTCCACTTT. Translated: CATRGGAFWNSPLHF.

The rearrangement joins TRBV6-4 to TRBJ2-1; TRBD2 matches at 8 bases. J gave up 10 bases and V 2 bases, and 7 bases lay outside the gene matches. Germline CDR1 MRHNA, CDR2 SNTAGT. This CDR3 is 14 amino acids long. The CDR3 coding sequence is TGTGCCAGCAGTGACCAACCCGGGAGGGGCGAGCAGTTCTTC. Translation gives CASSDQPGRGEQFF.